This T cell receptor (beta chain) was sequenced for a study of cytomegalovirus exposure and HLA in healthy donors (dated by TCRdb to 2016 to 2017). Regarding the complete study: According to a later analysis, one platform produced both the roughly 120 validation repertoires and the 666 repertoires of the first cohort. Besides the first cohort of roughly 660 subjects, a separate validation cohort made up of over 95 different subjects was used. The study combined high-throughput TCR immunosequencing, statistical association of individual TCRs with disease status, and machine learning to predict cytomegalovirus infection status. The aim of the study was to test whether cataloging public T cell receptors could identify signatures of past pathogen exposure.

The donors were included in the validation cohort of around 120 subjects, a group kept apart from the approximately 700-subject first cohort. The full study reports these points: A total of fewer than 200 TCR beta chains were listed by the study as associated with cytomegalovirus. Subsequent analysis determined that TCRs grouped into clusters in the first cohort also showed a tendency toward co-occurrence across the 120 validation repertoires, and 90% to 95% of cluster scores exceeded 0. In both the original and validation cohorts, the classifier was reported to diagnose cytomegalovirus status with high specificity and sensitivity. The authors suggested that the approach could potentially be extended to other disease states and immunological phenotypes. Most TCR sequences were observed very rarely across donors, whereas some public TCRs were present in many individuals. A later analysis had no HLA typing for the validation cohort, so co-occurrence there was scored across all 120 repertoires. In vitro tests confirmed that three of the cytomegalovirus-associated TCR beta chains recognize cytomegalovirus antigens.

Details on this clone: Its antigen has not been determined. Base qualities were left out, and no much larger clone turns up one base away.

The V end gives up 3 bases and the J end 1 base, leaving 5 bases in the junction not matched to a gene. Counted from cysteine to phenylalanine, this CDR3 has 15 amino acids. The sequence is cut down to CDR3 DNA, 45 bases in frame from base 1. Reading the germline V gene (reference sequence) gives CDR1 SGHNT and CDR2 YYREEE. Library prep was done by the immunoSEQ multiplex PCR assay. In the source study's methods: A statistical classification framework was built to diagnose cytomegalovirus status from the catalog of TCR beta chain sequences. The source is immuneACCESS, and TCRdb retained only in-frame sequences with V and J called. Part of the clones is not carried over; for the studies checked, unresolved V genes explain less than half of this, and the remainder is unexplained. D and trimming were read from the DNA, whereas the V and J calls and clone size are those reported in that table. This sample holds roughly 75,000 clones; over 85% were observed only once. The biggest ten clones account for roughly 1.4% of the sample.

The TCR comes from a man aged 18 to 35 in good health and CMV-seropositive. The rearrangement combines TRBV5-4 with TRBJ2-5; TRBD1 lines up with 8 middle nucleotides. Sequencing input: PBMCs. The CDR3 loop reads CASSSGQGPQETQYF. In nucleotide form, the sequence is TGTGCCAGCAGCTCCGGACAGGGCCCCCAAGAGACCCAGTACTTC. Where the CDR3 stops, the reference TRBV5-4 and TRBJ2-5 genes take over; the full variable domain is ETGVTQSPTHLIKTRGQQVTLRCSSQSGHNTVSWYQQALGQGPQFIFQYYREEENGRGNFPPRFSGLQFPNYSSELNVNALELDDSALYLCASSSGQGPQETQYFGPGTRLLVL.